Each of the 12 T cell receptor beta chains below was sequenced from the same sample in a study of patients and donors after allogeneic stem cell transplantation. TCRdb re-called the RT-PCR reads with MiXCR, one entry per CDR3 protein. The sample yields roughly 960,000 distinct CDR3 sequences, about 20% seen once. The sequenced sample consisted of blood, either unsorted or a sorted T cell fraction (not recorded which). All receptors derive from a human donor who was either an allogeneic HSCT recipient or a stem cell or donor lymphocyte infusion donor (not recorded which). It is not recorded whose cells these are; they may come from a transplant donor.

J is TRBJ1-2 and V is TRBV20-1, with D perhaps matching TRBD1 (5 bases). The germline V gene has CDR1 DFQATT and CDR2 SNEGSKA (reference sequence). This CDR3 has 14 residues. Trimming stripped 0 bases from V and 2 bases from J, with 10 bases between. CDR3 loop: CSARDSAGNYGYTF. Written as DNA, the CDR3 is TGCAGTGCTAGAGATTCGGCAGGGAACTATGGCTACACCTTC.

The chain couples TRBV10-3 to TRBJ1-2; 11 bases align to TRBD1. The CDR3 is 14 residues long. Unmatched junction bases numbered 5, after V lost 6 bases and J lost 5 bases. CDR1 is ENHRY and CDR2 is SYGVKD in the germline V gene. The CDR3 DNA is TGTGCCATCAGCACGGGACAGGGGGATTATGGCTACACCTTC. Translated: CAISTGQGDYGYTF.

This sequence joins TRBV12-3 or TRBV12-4 and TRBJ1-1; possible D gene TRBD1, 6 bases. With 4 bases removed from V and 4 bases from J, the gap between germline ends came to 16 bases. The CDR3 is made up of 15 amino acids. This CDR3 is CASSSPLGGRTEAFF. DNA for the CDR3: TGTGCCAGCAGTTCTCCCTTGGGGGGCCGCACTGAAGCTTTCTTT.

On this clonotype: Germline is not matched at one junction end, which may reflect a read error. The rearrangement links TRBV25-1 to TRBJ2-3, with TRBD2 identical over 7 bases. The CDR3 length is 12 residues. From germline, CDR1 is MGHDK and CDR2 SYGVNS. DNA for the CDR3: TGTGCCAGCAGTACTAGCGCAGATACGCAGTACTTT. Protein: CASSTSADTQYF.

The chain employs TRBV20-1 and TRBJ1-3; D is undetermined. Trimming left V 3 bases short and J 1 base short, with 10 bases between. The germline V gene has CDR1 DFQATT and CDR2 SNEGSKA (reference sequence). The CDR3 loop spans 14 amino acids. CDR3 DNA sequence: TGCAGTGCTAGTGAGCGGGAATCTGGAAACACCATATATTTT. As protein: CSASERESGNTIYF.

J is TRBJ1-6 and V is TRBV3-1, with TRBD1 identical over 7 bases. The CDR3 is 15 amino acids. Germline assignment: CDR1 LGHDT and CDR2 YNNKEL (reference sequence). V was pared by 4 bases and J by 8 bases, with 8 bases of the junction left unmatched. The CDR3 bases are TGTGCCAGCAGCCCGTGGGACAGCAAGGATTCACCCCTCCACTTT. Amino acid sequence: CASSPWDSKDSPLHF.

This clonotype has more than one count but fewer than ten. The chain is built from TRBV12-3 or TRBV12-4 and TRBJ2-1; 7 bases match TRBD1. CDR3 length: 13 residues. With V trimmed by 6 bases and J by 14 bases, 13 bases remained unmatched. DNA of the CDR3: TGTGCCAGCAGCTGGGGGCCCACAGGGACAGAGTTCTTC. This encodes CASSWGPTGTEFF.

V is TRBV4-1 and J is TRBJ2-3; 10 bases align to TRBD2. Trimming cost V 0 bases and J 0 bases; bases outside gene matches: 21. Germline lookup yields CDR1 MGHRA and CDR2 YSYEKL. The CDR3 contains 23 residues. CDR3 nucleotides: TGCGCCAGCAGCCAAGATTGGGGTAGCGGGGGGCTCGATATTACCTCTAGCACAGATACGCAGTATTTT. Encoded protein: CASSQDWGSGGLDITSSTDTQYF.

This sequence joins TRBV7-8 and TRBJ2-1; the D call may be TRBD1 or TRBD2 (5 bases each). Deletions cut 1 base from V and 7 bases from J, with 11 bases between. Per germline, CDR1 SGHVS and CDR2 FQNEAQ. The CDR3 length is 14 residues. The CDR3 protein is CASSLGGIGNEQFF. The DNA of the CDR3 is TGTGCCAGCAGCTTAGGGGGGATTGGGAATGAGCAGTTCTTC. The entire variable domain, with the rest obtained from reference TRBV7-8 and TRBJ2-1, is as follows: GAGVSQSPRYKVAKRGQDVALRCDPISGHVSLFWYQQALGQGPEFLTYFQNEAQLDKSGLPSDRFFAERPEGSVSTLKIQRTQQEDSAVYLCASSLGGIGNEQFFGPGTRLTVL.

This clonotype came up a few times. V gene TRBV7-9 combines with J gene TRBJ1-2, with 7 bases matching TRBD1. The CDR3 runs 15 residues. Trimming took 5 bases from V and 6 from J; bases not matched to a gene: 12. Germline assignment: CDR1 SEHNR and CDR2 FQNEAQ (reference sequence). The CDR3 sequence is CASSPRGGPGDGYTF. The CDR3 DNA sequence: TGTGCCAGCAGCCCACGAGGGGGCCCCGGTGATGGCTACACCTTC.

Only a few counts were recorded for this clonotype. The J gene is TRBJ2-7, the V gene TRBV24-1, with 13 bases aligning to TRBD2. Germline assignment: CDR1 KGHDR and CDR2 SFDVKD. After removal of 3 bases from V and 3 bases from J, the junction contained 4 bases not matched to a gene. CDR3 length: 16 amino acids. CDR3 sequence (DNA): TGTGCCACCAGTGATGGAGGGACTAGCGGGATCTACGAGCAGTACTTC. It encodes CATSDGGTSGIYEQYF.

This clonotype turned up a few times. The chain employs TRBV29-1 and TRBJ1-3; D not resolved. The CDR3 has 13 amino acids. With 3 bases removed from V and 1 base from J, the gap between germline ends came to 7 bases. Germline V gene data show CDR1 as SQVTM and CDR2 as ANQGSEA. The CDR3 spells CSVEYGSGNTIYF. The CDR3 DNA sequence: TGCAGCGTTGAGTACGGTTCTGGAAACACCATATATTTT.